These 10 T cell receptor beta chains were all obtained from the same sample, sequenced in a study of regulatory and conventional T cells in RAG deficiency. Sequenced by immunoSEQ multiplex PCR; TCRdb stores in-frame clones only, minus some. Of roughly 250 clones listed, approximately 79% are singletons. What was sequenced was CD8+ T cells sorted from blood. The receptors derive from a human donor with RAG deficiency presenting as combined immunodeficiency.

V gene TRBV13 combines with J gene TRBJ2-1; no clear D. Trimming took off 5 bases at V and 2 bases at J, with 4 bases between the two ends. CDR3 length equals 12 residues. Germline-derived CDR1 and CDR2 are PRHDT and FYEKMQ (reference sequence). The CDR3 is CASSLAYNEQFF. For the CDR3, the DNA is TGTGCCAGCAGCCTAGCCTACAATGAGCAGTTCTTC.

This sequence joins TRBV25-1 and TRBJ1-1, with D unresolved. Germline CDR1 and CDR2: MGHDK and SYGVNS. With 1 base removed from V and 3 bases from J, the gap between germline ends came to 3 bases. The CDR3 runs to 12 residues. The DNA for the CDR3 is TGTGCCAGCAGTGAATCTGACACTGAAGCTTTCTTT. As protein: CASSESDTEAFF. The full variable domain, in which reference TRBV25-1 and TRBJ1-1 provide the parts outside the CDR3, is EADIYQTPRYLVIGTGKKITLECSQTMGHDKMYWYQQDPGMELHLIHYSYGVNSTEKGDLSSESTVSRIRTEHFPLTLESARPSHTSQYLCASSESDTEAFFGQGTRLTVV.

The V gene is TRBV11-2, the J gene TRBJ2-7; D is uncertain. The germline CDR1 and CDR2 sequences are SGHAT and FQNNGV. With 0 bases removed from V and 5 bases from J, the gap between germline ends came to 8 bases. The CDR3 has 13 residues. This CDR3 reads CASSLEVGHEQYF. The DNA of the CDR3 is TGTGCCAGCAGCTTAGAAGTTGGCCACGAGCAGTACTTC. Variable domain in full (rest from reference TRBV11-2 and TRBJ2-7): EAGVAQSPRYKIIEKRQSVAFWCNPISGHATLYWYQQILGQGPKLLIQFQNNGVVDDSQLPKDRFSAERLKGVDSTLKIQPAKLEDSAVYLCASSLEVGHEQYFGPGTRLTVT.

The chain combines TRBV28 with TRBJ2-1; D may correspond to TRBD1 or TRBD2 (6 bases each). The CDR3 has 15 amino acids. Germline assignment: CDR1 MDHEN and CDR2 SYDVKM. V lost 6 bases and J lost 2, with 14 bases in between. In DNA, the CDR3 is TGTGCCAGCAGCCCGGGGGCCTCTACCTACAATGAGCAGTTCTTC. It translates to CASSPGASTYNEQFF.

The chain combines TRBV5-4 with TRBJ1-5; D not certain. CDR1 is SGHNT and CDR2 is YYREEE in the germline V gene (reference sequence). With 2 bases removed from V and 3 bases from J, the gap between germline ends came to 6 bases. This CDR3 spans 13 amino acids. For the CDR3, the DNA is TGTGCCAGCAGCTTAGAATCCAATCAGCCCCAGCATTTT. The encoded protein is CASSLESNQPQHF. Filled out from reference TRBV5-4 and TRBJ1-5, the complete variable domain reads ETGVTQSPTHLIKTRGQQVTLRCSSQSGHNTVSWYQQALGQGPQFIFQYYREEENGRGNFPPRFSGLQFPNYSSELNVNALELDDSALYLCASSLESNQPQHFGDGTRLSIL.

V gene TRBV19 combines with J gene TRBJ2-3; D uncertain. The V end lost 3 bases, the J end lost 4 bases, and 5 bases lay between the germline ends. The CDR3 is 12 amino acids. The germline V gene encodes CDR1 LNHDA and CDR2 SQIVND (reference sequence). The CDR3 sequence is CASSIKSDTQYF. CDR3 DNA sequence: TGTGCCAGTAGTATTAAATCAGATACGCAGTATTTT.

V usage is TRBV6-5 and J usage is TRBJ1-5; 7 nucleotides line up with TRBD1. This CDR3 has 15 amino acids. V trimming: 6 bases; J trimming: 0 bases; junction bases outside the gene matches: 5. CDR1 and CDR2 (germline): MNHEY, SVGAGI. CDR3 residues: CASSPDRVSNQPQHF. CDR3 nucleotides: TGTGCCAGCAGCCCCGACAGGGTTAGCAATCAGCCCCAGCATTTT.

The rearrangement joins TRBV28 to TRBJ2-3; D call uncertain. Trimming took off 6 bases at V and 0 bases at J, with 7 bases between the two ends. The CDR3 is 13 amino acids. Germline lookup yields CDR1 MDHEN and CDR2 SYDVKM. The CDR3 loop reads CASRARSTDTQYF. The CDR3 DNA sequence: TGTGCCAGCAGGGCCCGGAGCACAGATACGCAGTATTTT.

V is TRBV4-1 and J is TRBJ1-2; D not certain. Germline CDR1 is MGHRA and CDR2 is YSYEKL. V lost 4 bases and J 4 bases, leaving 22 bases between the germline ends. The CDR3 contains 17 residues. As DNA, the CDR3 is TGCGCCAGCAGCCTGAAGGTCCAGAACCGAAAGGCCTATGGCTACACCTTC. Its protein product is CASSLKVQNRKAYGYTF.

This clone is judged hyperexpanded. This chain uses TRBV28 with TRBJ1-3; D gene ambiguous. CDR3 size: 11 residues. CDR1 and CDR2 from the germline V gene are MDHEN and SYDVKM. Trimming shortened V by 3 bases and J by 3 bases, and 0 bases separated the two germline ends. The CDR3 DNA is TGTGCCAGCAGTTTTGGAAACACCATATATTTT. Its translation: CASSFGNTIYF.